This is a list of T cell receptor beta chains from one sample in a study of T cell responses to AZD1222 COVID-19 vaccine. Generated by immunoSEQ multiplex PCR, the TCRdb table keeps only in-frame clones and is missing some. Altogether tens of thousands of clones are present, around 89% being singletons, with the ten largest covering about 9.1%. Sequences were derived from peripheral blood, sampled 28 days after the second dose of the MenACWY control vaccine. Receptor source: an adult who received the MenACWY meningococcal vaccine as a control. Both conserved end residues are part of each CDR3. Fields, in order: CDR3 DNA, CDR3 protein, V gene, clone size, J gene, D gene. A D gene is named only where the DNA matches it firmly. Not every row has a clone size; where given, it reads once, few, many or a size class.

DNA: TGCGCCAGCAGCCAAGTTCTGGCCGGGACAGGGGATCAGCCCCAGCATTTT
CDR3: CASSQVLAGTGDQPQHF
V: TRBV4-3
size: .
J: TRBJ1-5
D: TRBD1

DNA: TGTGCCTGGAGAGGGCAGGGTGGGAATCAGCCCCAGCATTTT
CDR3: CAWRGQGGNQPQHF
V: TRBV30
size: few
J: TRBJ1-5
D: .

DNA: TGTGCCAGCAGCTCCGGACCAGGCATGAACACTGAAGCTTTCTTT
CDR3: CASSSGPGMNTEAFF
V: TRBV21-1
size: .
J: TRBJ1-1
D: .

DNA: TGTGCCAGCAGCTTACTAGCAGGACTAGCGGTCACCGGGGAGCTGTTTTTT
CDR3: CASSLLAGLAVTGELFF
V: TRBV5-5
size: .
J: TRBJ2-2
D: TRBD2

DNA: TGTGTGGCAGGGGGCCTAAATCAGCCCCAGCATTTT
CDR3: CVAGGLNQPQHF
V: TRBV19
size: .
J: TRBJ1-5
D: TRBD1

DNA: TGTGCCAGTTCAACAGGGGGCAAGTTTGAAAAACTGTTTTTT
CDR3: CASSTGGKFEKLFF
V: TRBV19
size: .
J: TRBJ1-4
D: TRBD1

DNA: TGCGCCAGCAGCTTGGGATTTTCGGTTGGAGGCCGTAATGAAAAACTGTTTTTT
CDR3: CASSLGFSVGGRNEKLFF
V: TRBV5-1
size: .
J: TRBJ1-4
D: .

DNA: TGTGCCAGCAGCCTTAATACCGGGACAGTTAATGAAAAACTGTTTTTT
CDR3: CASSLNTGTVNEKLFF
V: TRBV7-8
size: .
J: TRBJ1-4
D: TRBD1

DNA: TGTGCCAGCAGTCCACCGAACACTGAAGCTTTCTTT
CDR3: CASSPPNTEAFF
V: TRBV6-2/TRBV6-3
size: .
J: TRBJ1-1
D: .

DNA: TGTGCCATCAGTGATCGTGGGGGGGGGTCACCCCTCCACTTT
CDR3: CAISDRGGGSPLHF
V: TRBV10-3
size: .
J: TRBJ1-6
D: .

DNA: TGTGCCAGCAGCCAATATTCAAACACCGGGGAGCTGTTTTTT
CDR3: CASSQYSNTGELFF
V: TRBV14
size: .
J: TRBJ2-2
D: .

DNA: TGTGCCAGCAGCTATTACCACAGGGATGAGACCCAGTACTTC
CDR3: CASSYYHRDETQYF
V: TRBV11-2
size: .
J: TRBJ2-5
D: .

DNA: TGTGCCAGCAGTGCACCGGGACAGGGGTCTAACTATGGCTACACCTTC
CDR3: CASSAPGQGSNYGYTF
V: TRBV6-1
size: .
J: TRBJ1-2
D: TRBD1

DNA: TGTGCCAGTAGGGGACAGGGAGGCACTGAAGCTTTCTTT
CDR3: CASRGQGGTEAFF
V: TRBV19
size: .
J: TRBJ1-1
D: TRBD1

DNA: TGTGCCAGCAGCCCCGAGGGCCCCACAGGGAACACTGAAGTTTTCTTT
CDR3: CASSPEGPTGNTEVFF
V: TRBV5-6
size: .
J: TRBJ1-1
D: .

DNA: TGTGCCTGGAGTCGACCGGGCGATTCTAATGAAAAACTGTTTTTT
CDR3: CAWSRPGDSNEKLFF
V: TRBV30
size: .
J: TRBJ1-4
D: .

DNA: TGCGCCAGCAGTGAGTCGCGACAGGTAAACACTGAAGCTTTCTTT
CDR3: CASSESRQVNTEAFF
V: TRBV10-2
size: .
J: TRBJ1-1
D: .

DNA: TGTGCCAGTAGCGGGACAGGGGGCTTCCAGACCTTAGGGACTGAAGCTTTCTTT
CDR3: CASSGTGGFQTLGTEAFF
V: TRBV19
size: few
J: TRBJ1-1
D: TRBD1

DNA: TGTGCCAGCAGTTTGACAGAAGGCACTGAAGCTTTCTTT
CDR3: CASSLTEGTEAFF
V: TRBV12-3/TRBV12-4
size: .
J: TRBJ1-1
D: .

DNA: TGTGCCACACAGGGATCTGCTAACTATGGCTACACCTTC
CDR3: CATQGSANYGYTF
V: TRBV2
size: .
J: TRBJ1-2
D: .

DNA: TGTGCCAGCAGTTACCGGGCCTTACCGGGACAGGGTGACTACGAGCAGTACTTC
CDR3: CASSYRALPGQGDYEQYF
V: TRBV6-2/TRBV6-3
size: .
J: TRBJ2-7
D: TRBD1

DNA: TGTGCCAGCAGCTTCGGTTACGATGAGCAGTTCTTC
CDR3: CASSFGYDEQFF
V: TRBV5-5
size: .
J: TRBJ2-1
D: .

DNA: TGCGCCAGCAGTGAGTCGGGGACAGGGGCGAGCAATCAGCCCCAGCATTTT
CDR3: CASSESGTGASNQPQHF
V: TRBV10-1
size: few
J: TRBJ1-5
D: TRBD1

DNA: TGCGCCAGCAGTCGGTGGGGGACAGGTGATTACGAGCAGTACTTC
CDR3: CASSRWGTGDYEQYF
V: TRBV5-1
size: .
J: TRBJ2-7
D: TRBD1

DNA: TGTGCCACCAGCGGGGGGGCCTACAATGAGCAGTTCTTC
CDR3: CATSGGAYNEQFF
V: TRBV24-1
size: .
J: TRBJ2-1
D: TRBD2

DNA: TGCGCCAGCACCTCTGGGGGGATATCAACTAATGAAAAACTGTTTTTT
CDR3: CASTSGGISTNEKLFF
V: TRBV4-1
size: .
J: TRBJ1-4
D: .